This T cell receptor (beta chain) came from a study of cytomegalovirus exposure and HLA in healthy donors. The study's findings and limits: Altogether, 150 to 200 TCR beta chains were recorded as cytomegalovirus-associated. It was confirmed in vitro that a few of the CMV-associated chains were specific for CMV antigens.

Trimming took off 1 base at V and 5 bases at J, with 11 bases between the two ends. Looked up from germline, CDR1 is PRHDT and CDR2 is FYEKMQ (reference sequence). This CDR3 contains 14 residues. Points on this clone: The antigen is unknown.

Profiled with immunoSEQ multiplex PCR; TCRdb holds only in-frame clones, not every one. The sample consists of 170,000 or so clones, roughly 85% of them appearing once. The sample taken for sequencing was PBMCs. The chain is built from TRBV13 and TRBJ2-5, with D perhaps matching TRBD1 (7 bases). The receptor comes from a man younger than 35 in good health and CMV-seropositive. CDR3 sequence reads: CASSLDPGGETQYF. CDR3 DNA: TGTGCCAGCAGCTTAGATCCAGGGGGGGAGACCCAGTACTTC.